This T cell receptor beta chain emerged from a study of tumor-infiltrating lymphocytes in primary liver carcinoma. Across the whole study: Donors underwent surgery for histopathologically diagnosed primary liver carcinoma.

Comments on this clonotype: The antigen is not known.

V was trimmed by 11 bases and J by 1 base, leaving 23 bases between them. This CDR3 region has 16 residues. Germline V gene data show CDR1 as WSHSY and CDR2 as SAAADI. The blood RNA (from unsorted whole blood) was obtained, and germline DNA was also extracted. Synthesis of TCR beta cDNA was carried out from about 0.55 ug total RNA with a constant-region primer. ARM-PCR was slightly modified, and three nested multiplex PCR rounds with it gave rise to the TCR beta libraries. The first two PCR rounds used TRBV1-TRBV30 forward primers with a C-beta reverse primer, nine to ten cycles each. Each CDR3 protein gets one entry after TCRdb re-called the multiplex PCR reads with MiXCR. This table has 310,000 or so distinct CDR3 sequences, approximately 65% appearing once. Study outcomes and limitations: Tumor top-250-clone fractions significantly exceeded those of blood (p = 0.039).

The chain uses TRBV10-2 and TRBJ1-1, with D uncertain. The source material was peripheral blood. This TCR came from a man aged 40-49 years with primary liver carcinoma and hepatitis B virus infection. CDR3 residues: CACTLKGKEGNTEAFF. The CDR3, as DNA: TGCGCCTGCACCCTTAAAGGGAAGGAAGGGAACACTGAAGCTTTCTTT.